These 19 T cell receptor beta chains originate from one sample sequenced in a study of T cells in localized non-small cell lung cancer. Method: immunoSEQ multiplex PCR; TCRdb's copy keeps in-frame clones and lacks some. The sample lists about 48,000 clones, 70% to 80% occurring once. Sequences were derived from peripheral blood, sampled before any cancer treatment. Receptor source: a man aged 40 to 70 with stage I squamous cell lung carcinoma.

V is TRBV5-8 and J is TRBJ1-1; unclear D gene. V gave up 10 bases and J gave up 7 bases, with 11 bases separating them. Germline assignment: CDR1 SGHTS and CDR2 YDEGEE. The CDR3 consists of 10 residues. The CDR3 region has the DNA TGTGCCGACATCCTGTATGAAGCTTTCTTT. Amino acids: CADILYEAFF.

Only a few counts were recorded for this clone. The chain combines TRBV28 with TRBJ1-4, with D hard to call. V was pared by 5 bases and J by 0 bases, with 7 bases between. From germline, CDR1 is MDHEN and CDR2 SYDVKM. The CDR3 is 14 amino acids. CDR3 loop: CASSKATTNEKLFF. The CDR3 nucleotides read TGTGCCAGCAGTAAGGCCACAACTAATGAAAAACTGTTTTTT.

This clone has a count of ten or more. V is TRBV5-1 and J is TRBJ2-7; 10 nucleotides line up with TRBD1. The CDR3 length is 14 residues. Germline V CDR1 and CDR2: SGHRS, YFSETQ. V trimming: 3 bases; J trimming: 6 bases; junction bases outside the gene matches: 6. The chain's CDR3 is CASSYRTGGSEQYF. For the CDR3, the DNA is TGCGCCAGCAGCTATCGGACAGGGGGGAGCGAGCAGTACTTC.

This clone has only a few counts. Here the CDR3 DNA reads TGTGCCAGCAGCTCTACCCTGGACGTTTGGGAGACCCAGTACTTC. Translation gives CASSSTLDVWETQYF. This chain links TRBV7-8 with TRBJ2-5; no clear D gene. The CDR3 length is 15 residues. V was shortened by 4 bases and J by 5 bases, with 17 bases between the two germline ends. Germline V CDR1 and CDR2: SGHVS, FQNEAQ.

A few counts support this clone. This chain uses TRBV5-6 with TRBJ2-6; 8 nucleotides line up with TRBD1. CDR3 length equals 15 residues. Germline V gene lookup returns CDR1 SGHDT and CDR2 YYEEEE. V was clipped by 4 bases and J by 2 bases; unmatched bases: 2. Here the CDR3 reads CASSETGAGANVLTF. The CDR3, as DNA: TGTGCCAGCAGCGAGACAGGGGCTGGGGCCAACGTCCTGACTTTC.

The chain joins TRBV7-2 to TRBJ2-7; D not resolved. CDR3 length: 13 amino acids. The V end lost 6 bases, the J end lost 3 bases, and 12 bases lay between the germline ends. Germline loops: CDR1 SGHTA, CDR2 FQGNSA. The CDR3 spells CASRPGSGYEQYF. For the CDR3, the DNA is TGTGCCAGCAGACCCGGGTCGGGCTACGAGCAGTACTTC.

The rearrangement joins TRBV7-9 to TRBJ2-2, with D hard to call. The CDR3 has 16 amino acids. Deletions cut 2 bases from V and 1 base from J, with 11 bases between. Germline V lookup: CDR1 SEHNR, CDR2 FQNEAQ (reference sequence). CDR3 nucleotides: TGTGCCAGCAGCTTAATGGGGATAGGGAACACCGGGGAGCTGTTTTTT. It yields the protein CASSLMGIGNTGELFF.

The CDR3 sequence: CASSLYPGTGSEQYF. In DNA form, the CDR3 reads TGTGCCAGCAGTTTATACCCCGGGACAGGATCCGAGCAGTACTTC. This chain links TRBV28 with TRBJ2-7; 8 bases are shared with TRBD1. The CDR3 is 15 residues long. CDR1 is MDHEN and CDR2 is SYDVKM in the germline V gene. V shed 1 base and J 6 bases; nucleotides not matched to a gene: 8.

The V and J genes are TRBV11-2 and TRBJ2-2, with 10 bases that match TRBD1. The CDR3 consists of 15 residues. CDR1 and CDR2 (germline): SGHAT, FQNNGV. V lost 5 bases and J lost 4; bases outside the gene matches: 4. CDR3: CASSTRQGATGELFF. The CDR3 bases are TGTGCCAGCAGCACCCGACAGGGGGCCACCGGGGAGCTGTTTTTT.

J is TRBJ1-6 and V is TRBV5-1, with D possibly matching TRBD1 (6 bases). Deletions cut 0 bases from V and 14 bases from J, with 12 bases between. This CDR3 is 13 amino acids long. Germline assignment: CDR1 SGHRS and CDR2 YFSETQ. The CDR3 sequence: CASSLGARDTLHF. CDR3 bases: TGCGCCAGCAGCTTGGGAGCCAGGGACACCCTCCACTTT.

This clone appeared a few times. The sample carries other DNA sequences with the same CDR3. The genes are TRBV6-5 and TRBJ2-2, with 7 bases lining up with TRBD1. Germline loops: CDR1 MNHEY, CDR2 SVGAGI. V was pared by 0 bases and J by 3 bases, with 1 base of the junction left unmatched. The CDR3 has 15 amino acids. The DNA for the CDR3 is TGTGCCAGCAGTTACTCAAGGGGGCACACCGGGGAGCTGTTTTTT. Translating it yields CASSYSRGHTGELFF.

V usage is TRBV5-5 and J usage is TRBJ1-1; 8 bases match TRBD1. V lost 3 bases, J lost 0 bases, and 4 bases stayed unmatched. Germline V CDR1 and CDR2: SGHKS, YYEKEE (reference sequence). CDR3 size: 15 residues. The CDR3 here is CASSWTGTMNTEAFF. The CDR3 DNA sequence: TGTGCCAGCAGCTGGACAGGGACTATGAACACTGAAGCTTTCTTT.

The chain is built from TRBV9 and TRBJ2-2; D is undetermined. V was shortened by 0 bases and J by 6 bases, with 12 bases between the two germline ends. Per the germline V gene, CDR1 is SGDLS and CDR2 is YYNGEE. This CDR3 is built from 15 residues. In nucleotides, the CDR3 is TGTGCCAGCAGCGTAGGAGCGAGCGCGGCCGGGGAGCTGTTTTTT. This translates into CASSVGASAAGELFF.

The chain recombines TRBV19 with TRBJ1-1; the match to TRBD1 covers 9 bases. Per the germline V gene, CDR1 is LNHDA and CDR2 is SQIVND (reference sequence). The V gene end was trimmed by 6 bases and the J gene end by 2 bases; junction bases not matched to a gene: 4. The CDR3 contains 14 residues. The CDR3 region is CASRVQGANTEAFF. The CDR3 DNA sequence: TGTGCCAGTAGGGTACAGGGGGCCAACACTGAAGCTTTCTTT.

This clone has just a few counts. This chain joins TRBV28 and TRBJ2-5; possibly TRBD1 for D (5 bases). Germline CDR1 and CDR2: MDHEN and SYDVKM. The V gene lost 5 bases and the J gene lost 5 bases, with 18 bases spanning the gap. CDR3 length: 15 residues. DNA for the CDR3: TGTGCCAGCAGTCCTCTGACAGATTCTCAGGAGACCCAGTACTTC. Translation gives CASSPLTDSQETQYF.

The chain joins TRBV7-7 to TRBJ2-7, with D maybe TRBD1 (5 bases). Per germline, CDR1 SSHAT and CDR2 FNYEAQ (reference sequence). CDR3 length: 12 residues. V was cut by 11 bases and J by 5 bases, with 16 bases left in between. This CDR3 reads CAQHATDNEQYF. The DNA of the CDR3 is TGTGCCCAGCATGCCACGGACAACGAGCAGTACTTC.

The genes are TRBV6-4 and TRBJ2-1; 8 bases align to TRBD1. Germline values: CDR1 MRHNA, CDR2 SNTAGT. Trimming removed 2 bases from V and 9 bases from J; junction bases left unmatched: 3. The CDR3 covers 13 residues. The CDR3 DNA is TGTGCCAGCAGTGACGGGACAGGTTTTGAGCAGTTCTTC. Translating gives CASSDGTGFEQFF.

The rearrangement uses TRBV18 and TRBJ2-2; D unclear. Trimming took off 2 bases at V and 1 base at J, with 2 bases between the two ends. Germline lookup yields CDR1 KGHSH and CDR2 LQKENI. This CDR3 spans 13 amino acids. The CDR3 loop is CASSPVNTGELFF. CDR3 sequence (DNA): TGTGCCAGCTCACCAGTGAACACCGGGGAGCTGTTTTTT. Full variable domain (outside the CDR3, taken from reference TRBV18 and TRBJ2-2): NAGVMQNPRHLVRRRGQEARLRCSPMKGHSHVYWYRQLPEEGLKFMVYLQKENIIDESGMPKERFSAEFPKEGPSILRIQQVVRGDSAAYFCASSPVNTGELFFGEGSRLTVL.

The V and J genes are TRBV6-5 and TRBJ2-1; 9 bases match TRBD2. CDR3 length equals 15 residues. The ends lost 6 bases at V and 4 bases at J; junction bases unmatched: 7. The germline V gene encodes CDR1 MNHEY and CDR2 SVGAGI. CDR3 residues: CASSNLAGSYNEQFF. CDR3 in DNA: TGTGCCAGCAGCAATCTAGCGGGGTCTTACAATGAGCAGTTCTTC.